This is a list of T cell receptor beta chains from one sample in a study of circulating and synovial CD4+ cells in juvenile arthritis. TCRdb keeps only in-frame clones here, not all; method: immunoSEQ multiplex PCR. The sample has 30,000 to 40,000 clones, 94% seen once. Sequencing used CD4+ T cells from blood. These receptors were obtained from a human donor with juvenile idiopathic arthritis. The CDR3 runs from the conserved cysteine through the conserved F or W. A D gene is named only where the DNA matches it firmly. Clone size is shown for a subset of rows, as once, few, many or a class of expanded clone.

TRBV5-1	TRBD2	TRBJ2-3	16	NA	TGCGCCAGCAGCTTACCTACTGGGGGGGGGACAGATACGCAGTATTTT	CASSLPTGGGTDTQYF
TRBV9	NA	TRBJ2-3	14	NA	TGTGCCAGCAGCGTAGGTACTTTAACAGATACGCAGTATTTT	CASSVGTLTDTQYF
TRBV19	NA	TRBJ1-4	15	few	TGTGCCAGTAGTATGGAGACGGGGGGCAATGAAAAACTGTTTTTT	CASSMETGGNEKLFF
TRBV18	TRBD1	TRBJ1-5	15	NA	TGTGCCAGCTCACTCCAGGGGGCAGCGAATCAGCCCCAGCATTTT	CASSLQGAANQPQHF
TRBV4-3	TRBD2	TRBJ2-2	18	NA	TGCGCCAGCAGCGCTCCGGGACTAGCGGGGGGTGGAACCGGGGAGCTGTTTTTT	CASSAPGLAGGGTGELFF
TRBV7-2	TRBD1	TRBJ1-2	16	NA	TGTGCCAGCAGCTTAGGTGGGACAGTGACTAACTATGGCTACACCTTC	CASSLGGTVTNYGYTF
TRBV10-3	NA	TRBJ1-2	13	NA	TGTGCCATCAACGCAGGGGCGCAGGATGGCTACACCTTC	CAINAGAQDGYTF
TRBV9	TRBD2	TRBJ2-1	16	once	TGTGCCAGCAGCGTACGAAGCGGGGGGGCCCACAATGAGCAGTTCTTC	CASSVRSGGAHNEQFF
TRBV5-1	TRBD1	TRBJ2-5	18	NA	TGCGCCAGCAGCTCATTTCCGGGACAGGGCTTTTCGGGAGAGACCCAGTACTTC	CASSSFPGQGFSGETQYF
TRBV15	NA	TRBJ2-2	17	NA	TGTGCCACCAGCCAAATCGGCGGCAGTTTGAACACCGGGGAGCTGTTTTTT	CATSQIGGSLNTGELFF
TRBV7-7	TRBD1	TRBJ2-7	14	NA	TGTGCCAGCAGCCCGGGACAGGGCCCCTACGAGCAGTACTTC	CASSPGQGPYEQYF
TRBV18	NA	TRBJ1-6	13	NA	TGTGCCAGCTCAAGGGGGTATAATTCACCCCTCCACTTT	CASSRGYNSPLHF
TRBV11-2	NA	TRBJ1-3	15	NA	TGTGCCAGCAGCTTAGAGCCAGGGTCTGGAAACACCATATATTTT	CASSLEPGSGNTIYF
TRBV4-3	TRBD2	TRBJ2-7	18	NA	TGCGCCAGCAGCCAAGGCTTGTTGGAAGCGGGGAACCCCTACGAGCAGTACTTC	CASSQGLLEAGNPYEQYF
TRBV7-2	NA	TRBJ1-2	12	NA	TGTGCCAGCAGCTTAACACAGAGAGGCTACACCTTC	CASSLTQRGYTF
TRBV25-1	NA	TRBJ1-1	15	few	TGTGCCAGCAGTGAATATTCGGGGGGTGGGAGTGAAGCTTTCTTT	CASSEYSGGGSEAFF
TRBV7-8	NA	TRBJ2-7	12	NA	TGTGCCAGCAGCCTTCAGGGGTACGAGCAGTACTTC	CASSLQGYEQYF
TRBV11-3	NA	TRBJ2-2	16	NA	TGTGCCAGCAGCCAAGGGCAAGGACTGAACACCGGGGAGCTGTTTTTT	CASSQGQGLNTGELFF
TRBV5-1	TRBD1	TRBJ1-4	17	NA	TGCGCCAGCAGCCGCTTAGGGCAGGGGGTTCGAAATGAAAAACTGTTTTTT	CASSRLGQGVRNEKLFF
TRBV6-1	TRBD1	TRBJ2-1	14	NA	TGTGCCAGCAGGCAGGGGGTTGAATACAATGAGCAGTTCTTC	CASRQGVEYNEQFF
TRBV6-1	NA	TRBJ2-7	13	NA	TGTGCCAGCAGTGAACTACTAGTCGTCGAGCAGTACTTC	CASSELLVVEQYF
TRBV4-3	TRBD1	TRBJ1-2	16	NA	TGCGCCAGCAGCCAAGACCTCAGGACAGGGTACTATGGCTACACCTTC	CASSQDLRTGYYGYTF